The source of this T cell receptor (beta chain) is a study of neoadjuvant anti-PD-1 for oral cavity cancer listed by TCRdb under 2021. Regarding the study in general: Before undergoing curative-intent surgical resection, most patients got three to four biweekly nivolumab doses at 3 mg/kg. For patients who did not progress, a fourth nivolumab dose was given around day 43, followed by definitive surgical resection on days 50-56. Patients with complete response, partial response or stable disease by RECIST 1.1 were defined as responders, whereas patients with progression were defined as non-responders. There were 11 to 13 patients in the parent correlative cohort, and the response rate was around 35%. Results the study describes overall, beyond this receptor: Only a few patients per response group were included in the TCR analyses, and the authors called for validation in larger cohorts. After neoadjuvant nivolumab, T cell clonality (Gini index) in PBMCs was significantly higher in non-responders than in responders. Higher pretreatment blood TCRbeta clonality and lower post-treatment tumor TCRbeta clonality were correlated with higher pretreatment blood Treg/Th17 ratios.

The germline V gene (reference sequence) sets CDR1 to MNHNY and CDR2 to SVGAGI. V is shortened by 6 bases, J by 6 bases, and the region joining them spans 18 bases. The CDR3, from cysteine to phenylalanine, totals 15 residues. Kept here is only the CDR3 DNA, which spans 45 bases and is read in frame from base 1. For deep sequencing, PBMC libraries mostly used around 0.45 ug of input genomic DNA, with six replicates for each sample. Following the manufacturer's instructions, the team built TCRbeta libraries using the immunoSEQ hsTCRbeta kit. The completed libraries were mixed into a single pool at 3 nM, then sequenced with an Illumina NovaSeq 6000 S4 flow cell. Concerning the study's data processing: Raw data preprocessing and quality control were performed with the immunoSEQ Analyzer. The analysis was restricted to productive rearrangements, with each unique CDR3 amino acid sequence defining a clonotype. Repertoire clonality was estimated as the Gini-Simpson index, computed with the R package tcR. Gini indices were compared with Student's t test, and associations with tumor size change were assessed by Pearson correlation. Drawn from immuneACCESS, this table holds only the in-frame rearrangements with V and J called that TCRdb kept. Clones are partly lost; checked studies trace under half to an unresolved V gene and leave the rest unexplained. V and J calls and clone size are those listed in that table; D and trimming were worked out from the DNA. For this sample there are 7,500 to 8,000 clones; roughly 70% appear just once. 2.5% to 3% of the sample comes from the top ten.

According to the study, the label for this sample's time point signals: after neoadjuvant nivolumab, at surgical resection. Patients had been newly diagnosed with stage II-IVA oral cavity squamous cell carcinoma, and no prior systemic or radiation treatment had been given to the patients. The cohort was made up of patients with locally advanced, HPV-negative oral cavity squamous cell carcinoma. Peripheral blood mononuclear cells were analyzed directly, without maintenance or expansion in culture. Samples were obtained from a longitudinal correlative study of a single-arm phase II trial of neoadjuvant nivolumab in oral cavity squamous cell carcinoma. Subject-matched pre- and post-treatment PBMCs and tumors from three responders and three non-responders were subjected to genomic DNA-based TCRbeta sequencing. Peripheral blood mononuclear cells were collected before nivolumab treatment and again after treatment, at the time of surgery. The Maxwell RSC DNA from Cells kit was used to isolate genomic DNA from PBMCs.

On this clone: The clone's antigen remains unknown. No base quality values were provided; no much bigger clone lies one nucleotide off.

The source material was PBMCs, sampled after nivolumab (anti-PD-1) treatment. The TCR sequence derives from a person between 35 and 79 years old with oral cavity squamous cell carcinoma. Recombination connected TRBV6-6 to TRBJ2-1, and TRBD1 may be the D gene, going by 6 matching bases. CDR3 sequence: CASSPGRPGVNEQFF. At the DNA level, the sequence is TGTGCCAGCAGCCCTGGTCGTCCAGGGGTCAATGAGCAGTTCTTC.